A selection of T cell receptor beta chains follows, all from one sample in a study of T cell responses to AZD1222 COVID-19 vaccine. Some clones are missing from TCRdb's copy, which holds only in-frame ones; the method was immunoSEQ multiplex PCR. Of under 150,000 clones listed, approximately 85% are singletons. The sample here was peripheral blood, taken on day 0 of MenACWY control vaccination. The receptors originated from an adult in good health. CDR3s include the opening cysteine and the closing phenylalanine or tryptophan. A D gene is named only where the DNA matches it firmly. Not every row has a clone size; where given, it reads once, few, many or a size class.

.,.,TRBJ1-4,TRBV6-1,CASSEALGLDEKLFF,TGTGCCAGCAGTGAAGCCCTCGGGTTAGATGAAAAACTGTTTTTT
.,.,TRBJ1-3,TRBV28,CASGKYSGNTIYF,TGTGCCAGCGGCAAGTACTCTGGAAACACCATATATTTT
.,TRBD1,TRBJ1-1,TRBV29-1,CSASKGQGNTEAFF,TGCAGCGCCTCAAAGGGACAGGGGAACACTGAAGCTTTCTTT
.,.,TRBJ2-2,TRBV3-1/TRBV3-2,CASSQESLALNTGELFF,TGTGCCAGCAGCCAAGAGAGTCTAGCGCTGAACACCGGGGAGCTGTTTTTT
few,.,TRBJ2-3,TRBV11-1,CASSLVGGGAADTQYF,TGTGCCAGCAGCTTGGTAGGGGGGGGTGCGGCAGATACGCAGTATTTT
.,.,TRBJ1-6,TRBV7-9,CASSLRDGRNSPLHF,TGTGCCAGCAGCTTACGGGACGGACGAAATTCACCCCTCCACTTT
once,.,TRBJ2-3,TRBV21-1,CASSKGRTSGAPSTDTQYF,TGTGCCAGCAGCAAAGGTCGGACTAGCGGGGCCCCTAGCACAGATACGCAGTATTTT
.,.,TRBJ1-2,TRBV28,CASSFFRSKHNGYTF,TGTGCCAGCAGTTTTTTTCGATCAAAGCACAATGGCTACACCTTC
.,.,TRBJ2-1,TRBV6-2/TRBV6-3,CASRPWDNRVRNEQFF,TGTGCCAGCAGACCTTGGGACAACCGGGTTAGGAATGAGCAGTTCTTC
.,TRBD2,TRBJ2-2,TRBV7-2,CASSRGLAGGSTGELFF,TGTGCCAGCAGTCGAGGACTAGCGGGGGGAAGTACCGGGGAGCTGTTTTTT
.,.,TRBJ2-3,TRBV6-2/TRBV6-3,CASSYDQVSSTDTQYF,TGTGCCAGCAGTTACGACCAGGTGTCTAGCACAGATACGCAGTATTTT
.,.,TRBJ1-5,TRBV4-1,CASSQQRDQPQHF,TGCGCCAGCAGCCAACAGAGGGACCAGCCCCAGCATTTT
.,.,TRBJ2-5,TRBV9,CASSPVVGQETQYF,TGTGCCAGCAGCCCCGTCGTCGGGCAAGAGACCCAGTACTTC
.,.,TRBJ2-2,TRBV19,CASSIVRGGELFF,TGTGCCAGTAGTATCGTGAGGGGCGGGGAGCTGTTTTTT
.,.,TRBJ2-5,TRBV29-1,CSVGRPQETQYF,TGCAGCGTAGGACGGCCCCAAGAGACCCAGTACTTC
.,TRBD1,TRBJ1-2,TRBV3-1/TRBV3-2,CASSPWTGGNGYTF,TGTGCCAGCAGCCCTTGGACAGGGGGCAATGGCTACACCTTC
once,.,TRBJ2-3,TRBV5-1,CASRMDPTDTQYF,TGCGCCAGCAGGATGGACCCCACAGATACGCAGTATTTT
.,.,TRBJ2-2,TRBV2,CASKDTGYTGELFF,TGTGCCAGCAAGGATACAGGGTACACCGGGGAGCTGTTTTTT
.,.,TRBJ1-4,TRBV7-9,CASRAGAEKLFF,TGTGCCAGCAGGGCGGGGGCAGAGAAACTGTTTTTT
.,TRBD1,TRBJ1-4,TRBV4-3,CASSQGQGTTNEKLFF,TGCGCCAGCAGCCAAGGACAGGGGACAACTAATGAAAAACTGTTTTTT
.,.,TRBJ2-7,TRBV6-2/TRBV6-3,CASSYGEGKYEQYF,TGTGCCAGCAGTTACGGGGAAGGTAAATACGAGCAGTACTTC
.,.,TRBJ1-4,TRBV7-2,CASSFAGSGGEKLFF,TGTGCCAGCAGCTTCGCAGGGAGTGGAGGTGAAAAACTGTTTTTT
.,TRBD2,TRBJ2-1,TRBV4-1,CASSPTSGGIYNEQFF,TGCGCCAGCAGCCCTACTAGCGGGGGGATCTACAATGAGCAGTTCTTC
.,TRBD1,TRBJ2-1,TRBV7-3,CASSPGTGDNEQFF,TGTGCCAGCAGCCCCGGGACAGGGGACAATGAGCAGTTCTTC
.,TRBD1,TRBJ1-2,TRBV28,CASYKQGYGYTF,TGTGCCAGCTATAAACAGGGGTATGGCTACACCTTC
.,.,TRBJ1-1,TRBV15,CATSRVRTKTEAFF,TGTGCCACCAGCAGAGTGAGGACAAAGACTGAAGCTTTCTTT
.,.,TRBJ1-5,TRBV27,CASSLWGGGQPQHF,TGTGCCAGCAGTTTGTGGGGGGGCGGTCAGCCCCAGCATTTT
.,TRBD1,TRBJ2-1,TRBV28,CASRLPRDRGPNWGNEQFF,TGTGCCAGCAGGCTACCCCGGGACAGGGGTCCCAATTGGGGCAATGAGCAGTTCTTC
.,TRBD1,TRBJ2-7,TRBV27,CASRSWDRGYEQYF,TGTGCCAGCAGAAGCTGGGACAGGGGTTACGAGCAGTACTTC